The present T cell receptor (beta chain) was sequenced within a study of T cells expressing NK-cell markers (TCRdb year 2020). Study-wide context: In sorted CD3+CD56+NKG2C+, CD3+CD56+NKG2C- and CD3+CD56-NKG2C+ T-cell subsets from several donors, TCR beta-chain repertoires were profiled. The libraries were sequenced on Illumina HiSeq 2000/2500, MiSeq or NextSeq, producing 2 x 150 bp reads. All eight donors whose samples were sequenced were randomly selected healthy volunteers, three of them men and five women. Among the eight sequenced donors, seven were HCMV-seropositive and one was HCMV-seronegative. General conclusions and limits of the study: It remained unclear whether the expanded NKG2C-expressing T cell clones were specific for HCMV antigens. Those dominant clonotypes were again the most abundant among CD3+CD56-NKG2C+ cells in four donors, at about 25-60.1%. In several donors, the dominant CD3+CD56+NKG2C+ clonotypes ranked among the top 10 CD8+ clonotypes, making up 1.0-7.0% of CD8+ T cells.

A note on this clonotype: This clone's antigen is unknown.

To determine HCMV serostatus, a commercial ELISA kit was used to detect HCMV-specific IgG in serum. Ficoll density gradient centrifugation was used to isolate peripheral blood mononuclear cells from blood. The sequencing machine was an Illumina HiSeq 2000. TCR beta cDNA libraries were prepared using 5'RACE template switching, which introduced a universal primer site and unique molecular identifiers. cDNA synthesis was primed from the TCR beta constant segment, followed by two successive PCR amplification steps. The paper's data handling went like this. Reads were demultiplexed and grouped by UMI with MIGEC, and clonotypes were assembled and quantified with MiTCR. To remove erroneous sequences, TCR cDNA sequences were retained only when supported by two or more reads. Downstream repertoire analysis used the tcR package, and clonotypes were matched across fractions by CDR3 nucleotide sequence plus V segment. VDJmatch was used to annotate antigen specificity against VDJdb, with one amino acid substitution in CDR3 permitted. Reads reprocessed by TCRdb are summarized as one entry per CDR3 protein sequence, and DNA is absent. V and J calls and clone size were set by TCRdb, not the authors. This sample's clone table shows about 410,000 distinct CDR3 sequences. The top ten constitute over 8.5% of the sample.

From the cysteine up to the phenylalanine, the CDR3 has a length of 14 residues. The DNA is not on file. CDR1 and CDR2 are read off the germline V gene as MNHNS and SASEGT. This TCR came from a woman in her forties or fifties in good health. Donor details come from another sample of the same person, matched by shared clones. This chain is built from TRBV6-1 and TRBJ1-5; the TCRdb D gene call, TRBD1, has no DNA to confirm it. The material sequenced was blood T cells: a sorted CD56 or NKG2C T cell subset, CD4+ or CD8+ T cells, or bulk PBMC T cells (not recorded which). CDR3 reads: CASSEQGGNQPQHF.